The present T cell receptor (beta chain) was sequenced within a study of T cell responses to AZD1222 COVID-19 vaccine. The V gene's germline CDR1 is KGHSH and CDR2 LQKENI. V lost 3 bases to trimming and J lost 6 bases; unmatched junction nucleotides: 6. CDR3 size: 15 residues. General study results and limits: Most donors were white British, females outnumbered males, and clonal diversity was possibly underestimated.

Profiling relied on immunoSEQ multiplex PCR, and the TCRdb table lists in-frame clones only, not all of them. Here the sample spans about 96,000 clones, 85% to 90% being singletons. Note on this clone: Its specificity is not known.

This receptor was identified in an adult in good health. Specimen: peripheral blood, collected on day 0 of AZD1222 vaccination. The genes are TRBV18 and TRBJ2-7; 12 bases map to TRBD1. For the CDR3, the DNA is TGTGCCAGCTCACCTCTGGGGACAGGGGGCGGCGAGCAGTACTTC. This translates into CASSPLGTGGGEQYF.